A single count supports the clone carrying this T cell receptor (beta chain). The target antigen is unknown. This beta chain was picked up by a library intended for alpha chains and is off target, so its count carries little meaning. CDR3 length: 13 residues. Per germline, CDR1 LGHDT and CDR2 YNNKEL (reference sequence). Trimming shortened V by 0 bases and J by 1 base, and 3 bases separated the two germline ends. The data derive from a study of T cells after yellow fever vaccination. Points from the study as a whole: When the response was secondary, it was weaker but reached its peak faster, day 5 versus 15.

Template switching with 5'RACE generated the TCR cDNA and added a universal primer site and UMIs. TCRdb used MiXCR to reprocess the 5' RACE reads, holding one entry per CDR3 protein. The sample includes some 46 distinct CDR3 sequences. The receptor was isolated from a man between 18 and 35 years old who received the YFV17D yellow fever vaccine. The V call is TRBV3-1, the J call TRBJ1-1; unclear D gene. The sample here was CD4+ T cells sorted from PBMCs, taken 15 days after the yellow fever booster vaccination. The chain's CDR3 is CASSQEQNTEAFF. CDR3 nucleotide sequence: TGTGCCAGCAGCCAAGAACAGAACACTGAAGCTTTCTTT.